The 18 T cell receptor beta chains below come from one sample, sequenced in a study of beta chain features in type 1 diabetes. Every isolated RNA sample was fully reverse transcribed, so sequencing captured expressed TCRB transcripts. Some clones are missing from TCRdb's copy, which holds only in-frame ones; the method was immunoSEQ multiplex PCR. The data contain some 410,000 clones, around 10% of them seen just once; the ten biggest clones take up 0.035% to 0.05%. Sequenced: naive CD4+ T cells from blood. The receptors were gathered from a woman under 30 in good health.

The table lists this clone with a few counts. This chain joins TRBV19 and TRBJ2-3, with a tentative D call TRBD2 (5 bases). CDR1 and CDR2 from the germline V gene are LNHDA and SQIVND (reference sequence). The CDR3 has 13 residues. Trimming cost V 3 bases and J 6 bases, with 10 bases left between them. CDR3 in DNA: TGTGCCAGTAGTATCTCGAGGAGGGATACGCAGTATTTT. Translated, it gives CASSISRRDTQYF.

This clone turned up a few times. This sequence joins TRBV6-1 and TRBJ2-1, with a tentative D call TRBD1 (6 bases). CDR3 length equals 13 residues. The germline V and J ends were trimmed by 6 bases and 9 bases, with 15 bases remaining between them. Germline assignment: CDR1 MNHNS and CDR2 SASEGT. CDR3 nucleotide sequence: TGTGCCAGCAGGCGACCAGGGGTGAGTGAGCAGTTCTTC. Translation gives CASRRPGVSEQFF.

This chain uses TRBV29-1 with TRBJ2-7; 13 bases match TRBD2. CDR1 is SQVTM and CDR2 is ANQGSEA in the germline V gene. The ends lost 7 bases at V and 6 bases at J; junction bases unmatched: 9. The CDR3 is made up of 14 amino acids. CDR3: CSAGTSGDGGEQYV. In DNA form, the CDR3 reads TGCAGCGCCGGGACTAGCGGGGACGGGGGCGAGCAGTACGTC.

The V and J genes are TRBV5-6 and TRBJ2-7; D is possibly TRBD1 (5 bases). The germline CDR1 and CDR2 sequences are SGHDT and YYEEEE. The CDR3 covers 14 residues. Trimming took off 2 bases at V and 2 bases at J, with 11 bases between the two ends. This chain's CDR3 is CASSFGQIAYEQYF. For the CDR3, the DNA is TGTGCCAGCAGCTTTGGACAAATAGCCTACGAGCAGTACTTC.

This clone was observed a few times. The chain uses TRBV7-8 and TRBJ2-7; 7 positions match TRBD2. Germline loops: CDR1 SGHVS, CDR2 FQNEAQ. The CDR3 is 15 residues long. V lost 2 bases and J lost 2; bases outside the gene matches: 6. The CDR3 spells CASSLTLTSPYEQYV. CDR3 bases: TGTGCCAGCAGCTTAACCCTGACTAGCCCCTACGAGCAGTACGTC.

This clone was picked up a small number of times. The CDR3 nucleotides are TGTGCCAGCAGTGCGGTCCGGGGGACCACGGGGGGCACAGATACGCAGTATTTT. Its protein product is CASSAVRGTTGGTDTQYF. The chain couples TRBV25-1 to TRBJ2-3, with D perhaps TRBD2 (6 bases). Deletions cut 4 bases from V and 1 base from J, with 21 bases between. The CDR3 runs to 18 residues. The germline V gene has CDR1 MGHDK and CDR2 SYGVNS.

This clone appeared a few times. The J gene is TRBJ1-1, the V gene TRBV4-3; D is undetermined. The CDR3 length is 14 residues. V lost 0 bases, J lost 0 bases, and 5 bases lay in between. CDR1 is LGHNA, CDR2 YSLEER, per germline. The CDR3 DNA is TGCGCCAGCAGCCAAGATTGGATGAACACTGAAGCTTTCTTT. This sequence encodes CASSQDWMNTEAFF.

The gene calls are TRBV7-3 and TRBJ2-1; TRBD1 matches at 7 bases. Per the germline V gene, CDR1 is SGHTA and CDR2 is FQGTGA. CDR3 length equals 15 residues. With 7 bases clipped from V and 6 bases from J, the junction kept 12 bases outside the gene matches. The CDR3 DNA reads TGTGCCAGCAACACTCCGACAGGGCCTACCAATGAGCAGTTCTTC. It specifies CASNTPTGPTNEQFF.

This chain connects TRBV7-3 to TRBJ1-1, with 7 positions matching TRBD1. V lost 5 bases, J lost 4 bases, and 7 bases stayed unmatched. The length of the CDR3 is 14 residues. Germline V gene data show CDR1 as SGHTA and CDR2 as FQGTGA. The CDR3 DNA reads TGTGCCAGCAGCCGACAGGGTGAAAGCACTGAAGCTTTCTTT. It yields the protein CASSRQGESTEAFF.

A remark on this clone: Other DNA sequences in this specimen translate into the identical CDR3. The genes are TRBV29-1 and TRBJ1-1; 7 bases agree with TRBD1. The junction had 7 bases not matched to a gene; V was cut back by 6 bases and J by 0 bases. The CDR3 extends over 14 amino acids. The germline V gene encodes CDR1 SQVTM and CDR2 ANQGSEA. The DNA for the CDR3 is TGCAGCGTCCTGAGACAGGGCTTGAACACTGAAGCTTTCTTT. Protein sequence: CSVLRQGLNTEAFF. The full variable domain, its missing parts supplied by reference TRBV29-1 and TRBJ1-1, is SAVISQKPSRDICQRGTSLTIQCQVDSQVTMMFWYRQQPGQSLTLIATANQGSEATYESGFVIDKFPISRPNLTFSTLTVSNMSPEDSSIYLCSVLRQGLNTEAFFGQGTRLTVV.

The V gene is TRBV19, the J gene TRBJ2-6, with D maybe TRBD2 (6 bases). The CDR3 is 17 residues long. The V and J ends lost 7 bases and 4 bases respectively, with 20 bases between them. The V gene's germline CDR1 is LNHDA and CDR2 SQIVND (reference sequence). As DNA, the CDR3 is TGTGCCAGTATGACGCAGGCGGGGAAGGCGGGGGCCAACGTCCTGACTTTC. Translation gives CASMTQAGKAGANVLTF. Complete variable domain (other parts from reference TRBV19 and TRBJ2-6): DGGITQSPKYLFRKEGQNVTLSCEQNLNHDAMYWYRQDPGQGLRLIYYSQIVNDFQKGDIAEGYSVSREKKESFPLTVTSAQKNPTAFYLCASMTQAGKAGANVLTFGAGSRLTVL.

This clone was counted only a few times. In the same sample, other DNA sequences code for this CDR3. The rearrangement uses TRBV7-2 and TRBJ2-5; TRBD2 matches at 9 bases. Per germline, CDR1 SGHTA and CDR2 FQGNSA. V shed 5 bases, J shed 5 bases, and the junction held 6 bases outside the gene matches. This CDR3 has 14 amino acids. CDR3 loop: CASSLGLAGETQYF. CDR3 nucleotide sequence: TGTGCCAGCAGCCTGGGACTAGCTGGGGAGACCCAGTACTTC.

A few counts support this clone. CDR3 coding DNA: TGTGCCAGCAGCCCGTTAGTGGGACAGGCGGTCGAGCAGTACTTC. Amino acids: CASSPLVGQAVEQYF. The rearrangement joins TRBV11-2 to TRBJ2-7, with 8 bases matching TRBD1. Germline values: CDR1 SGHAT, CDR2 FQNNGV. The CDR3 runs to 15 residues. Unmatched junction bases numbered 12, after V lost 5 bases and J lost 6 bases.

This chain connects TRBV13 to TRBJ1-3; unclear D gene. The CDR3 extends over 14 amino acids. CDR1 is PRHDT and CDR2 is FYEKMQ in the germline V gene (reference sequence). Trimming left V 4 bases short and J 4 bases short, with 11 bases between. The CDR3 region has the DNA TGTGCCAGCAGCTACCTTTTCCCCGGAAACACCATATATTTT. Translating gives CASSYLFPGNTIYF.

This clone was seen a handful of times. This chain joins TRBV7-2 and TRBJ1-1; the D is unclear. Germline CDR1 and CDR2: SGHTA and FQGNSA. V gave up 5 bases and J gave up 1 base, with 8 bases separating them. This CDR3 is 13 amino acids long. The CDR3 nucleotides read TGTGCCAGCAGCCAGCGGACGAACACTGAAGCTTTCTTT. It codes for CASSQRTNTEAFF. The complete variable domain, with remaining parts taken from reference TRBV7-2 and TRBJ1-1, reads GAGVSQSPSNKVTEKGKDVELRCDPISGHTALYWYRQSLGQGLEFLIYFQGNSAPDKSGLPSDRFSAERTGGSVSTLTIQRTQQEDSAVYLCASSQRTNTEAFFGQGTRLTVV.

Written as DNA, the CDR3 is TGTGCCAGTACTATGGCCCGACAGGGGTACAATGAGCAGTTCTTC. This sequence encodes CASTMARQGYNEQFF. This chain connects TRBV25-1 to TRBJ2-1; 8 bases are shared with TRBD1. The V gene end was trimmed by 9 bases and the J gene end by 4 bases; junction bases not matched to a gene: 11. Per the germline V gene, CDR1 is MGHDK and CDR2 is SYGVNS. CDR3 length: 15 amino acids.

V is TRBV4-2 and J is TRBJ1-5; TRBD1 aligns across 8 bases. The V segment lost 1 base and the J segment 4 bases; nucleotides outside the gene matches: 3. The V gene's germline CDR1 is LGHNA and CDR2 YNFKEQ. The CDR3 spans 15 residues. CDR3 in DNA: TGTGCCAGCAGCCAAGCAGGGGGCTTAAATCAGCCCCAGCATTTT. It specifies CASSQAGGLNQPQHF.

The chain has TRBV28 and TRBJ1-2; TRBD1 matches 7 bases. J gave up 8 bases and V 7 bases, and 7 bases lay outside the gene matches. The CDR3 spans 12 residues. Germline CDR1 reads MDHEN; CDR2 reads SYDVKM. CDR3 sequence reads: CASTPTGRGYTF. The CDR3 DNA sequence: TGTGCCAGCACCCCGACAGGGAGAGGCTACACCTTC.